Each of the 19 T cell receptor beta chains below was sequenced from the same sample in a study of CXCR3-negative and CXCR3-positive naive CD8 T cells. Libraries were UMI-labeled 5' RACE TRB cDNA. Using the 5' RACE reads, TCRdb records one entry per CDR3 protein without DNA. The table lists over 80,000 distinct CDR3 sequences. The sequencing input was naive CXCR3- CD8+ T cells from blood. Noted subset: CD45RO-CCR7+CD27+CD95- naive CD8+ T cells lacking CXCR3 (TNR3-). Receptor source: a human donor in good health. Some clones in this sample may be carry-over from other donors' samples.

The chain employs TRBV20-1 and TRBJ1-5; lacking DNA, the TRBD1 call made by TCRdb goes unchecked. From germline, CDR1 is DFQATT and CDR2 SNEGSKA (reference sequence). This CDR3 comprises 16 residues. CDR3: CSARPPRGQGIRPQHF.

The CDR3 here is CASSQDRDPGSNEQFF. The chain carries TRBV4-2 and TRBJ2-1; the D call of TRBD1 rests on TCRdb alone, since no DNA is present to check it. This CDR3 contains 16 residues. Germline assignment: CDR1 LGHNA and CDR2 YNFKEQ.

The chain uses TRBV12-3 or TRBV12-4 and TRBJ2-5; TCRdb calls TRBD2, which cannot be checked without DNA. The CDR3 has 13 residues. CDR3 protein: CASRSIAGGTQYF.

The chain is built from TRBV10-2 and TRBJ2-1; the TCRdb call, TRBD2, lacks DNA for checking. Germline V lookup: CDR1 WSHSY, CDR2 SAAADI. The CDR3 covers 15 residues. The chain's CDR3 is CASSEALSSYNEQFF.

This chain links TRBV20-1 with TRBJ2-7; the D call of TRBD1 rests on TCRdb alone, since no DNA is present to check it. Per the germline V gene, CDR1 is DFQATT and CDR2 is SNEGSKA (reference sequence). The CDR3 length is 12 residues. CDR3 amino acids: CSARDTRGEQYF.

V gene TRBV7-9 combines with J gene TRBJ2-7; TCRdb returns TRBD2, unconfirmable since there is no DNA. CDR1 and CDR2 from the germline V gene are SEHNR and FQNEAQ (reference sequence). CDR3 length equals 14 residues. The CDR3 sequence: CASIPDGLVYEQYF.

The J gene is TRBJ1-1, the V gene TRBV29-1. Germline loops: CDR1 SQVTM, CDR2 ANQGSEA. This CDR3 has 14 amino acids. The CDR3 is CSVEEGPPMREAFF.

This chain uses TRBV28 with TRBJ1-2; the TRBD1 assignment by TCRdb is unverifiable without DNA. The germline V gene has CDR1 MDHEN and CDR2 SYDVKM. The CDR3 extends over 14 amino acids. This CDR3 reads CASIWTGGDYGYTF.

CDR3 region: CSAGTLADSTDTQYF. The rearrangement links TRBV20-1 to TRBJ2-3; the D call from TCRdb, TRBD2, cannot be confirmed without DNA. The CDR3 is 15 amino acids. The germline gives CDR1 DFQATT, CDR2 SNEGSKA (reference sequence).

The rearrangement joins TRBV28 to TRBJ2-7. The CDR3 loop spans 13 amino acids. The germline V gene has CDR1 MDHEN and CDR2 SYDVKM. CDR3 residues: CASSFPTENEQYF.

This chain joins TRBV15 and TRBJ2-3; TCRdb names TRBD2, which stays unverified in the absence of DNA. Germline CDR1 LNHNV, CDR2 YYDKDF (reference sequence). There are 15 residues in the CDR3. The CDR3 loop is CATKETGLSTDTQYF.

V and J are TRBV21-1 and TRBJ1-6; TCRdb selects TRBD1, and the lack of DNA leaves this call unchecked. TRBV21-1 has pseudogene status. CDR3 size: 18 residues. The CDR3 spells CASSTDIDFSGRGSPLHF.

V is TRBV19 and J is TRBJ2-3; no DNA is available, so the TRBD2 call from TCRdb remains unchecked. The CDR3 runs to 14 residues. Germline V gene sequence: CDR1 LNHDA, CDR2 SQIVND (reference sequence). This CDR3 is CASSLAEDTDTQYF.

The V call is TRBV5-1, the J call TRBJ2-7. The CDR3 runs 13 residues. CDR1 is SGHRS and CDR2 is YFSETQ in the germline V gene. The CDR3: CASSLGSSYEQYF.

The CDR3 loop reads CASSPMTSGGTNEQFF. The chain combines TRBV7-3 with TRBJ2-1; as DNA is missing, the TRBD2 call by TCRdb cannot be tested. From germline, CDR1 is SGHTA and CDR2 FQGTGA. The CDR3 is 16 residues long.

The genes are TRBV7-9 and TRBJ2-7; TCRdb's D gene call, TRBD2, goes unchecked for lack of DNA. The CDR3 is made up of 16 amino acids. Germline lookup yields CDR1 SEHNR and CDR2 FQNEAQ (reference sequence). CDR3 in amino acids: CASSSLGGRGSYERYF.

The CDR3: CASSLNRAGSGANVLTF. The V gene is TRBV7-6, the J gene TRBJ2-6; TCRdb designates TRBD1, a call that cannot be tested without DNA. Germline V gene sequence: CDR1 SGHVS, CDR2 FNYEAQ. This CDR3 region has 17 residues.

The chain employs TRBV27 and TRBJ2-5; TCRdb selects TRBD2, and the lack of DNA leaves this call unchecked. Per the germline V gene, CDR1 is MNHEY and CDR2 is SMNVEV (reference sequence). CDR3 size: 20 residues. This CDR3 is CASSLSGSSSGRTARETQYF.

The V gene is TRBV3-1, the J gene TRBJ2-5; there is no DNA to check the TCRdb D call of TRBD2. In germline, CDR1 is LGHDT, CDR2 YNNKEL (reference sequence). The CDR3 is 17 residues long. The CDR3 sequence is CASSQFLYAGEQETQYF.